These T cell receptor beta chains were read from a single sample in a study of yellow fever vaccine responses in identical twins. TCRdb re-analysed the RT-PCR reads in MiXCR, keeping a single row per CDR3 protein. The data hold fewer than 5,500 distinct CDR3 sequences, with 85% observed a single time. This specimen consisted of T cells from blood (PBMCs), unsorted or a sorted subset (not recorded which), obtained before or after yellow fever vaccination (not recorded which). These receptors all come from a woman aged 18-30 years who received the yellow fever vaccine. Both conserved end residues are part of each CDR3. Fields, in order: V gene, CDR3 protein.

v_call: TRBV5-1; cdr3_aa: CASSLAQRAGELFF
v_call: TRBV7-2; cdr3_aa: CASSFDWEQYF
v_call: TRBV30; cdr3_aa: CAWGGQTYEQYF
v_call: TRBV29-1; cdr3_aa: CSVEASGGSAFF
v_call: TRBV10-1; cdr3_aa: CASRQGYGYTF
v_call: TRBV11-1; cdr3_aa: CASSFLGGKNTEAFF
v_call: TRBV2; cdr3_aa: CASSEVFIGPDTQYF
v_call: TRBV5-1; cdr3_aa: CASSLANYSSYEQYF
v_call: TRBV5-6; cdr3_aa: CASSFRTGEQYF
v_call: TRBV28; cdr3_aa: CAISTQGGNTEAFF
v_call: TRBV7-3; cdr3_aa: CASSSTPLAGFTDTQYF
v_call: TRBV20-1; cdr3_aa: CSASTGLNIQYF
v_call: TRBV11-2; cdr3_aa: CASSLGIGQSSYEQYF
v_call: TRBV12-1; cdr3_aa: CASSFAGPGNEQFF
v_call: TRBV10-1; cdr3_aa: CASRNRGGYGYTF
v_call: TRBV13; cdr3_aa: CASIGRRGTEAFF
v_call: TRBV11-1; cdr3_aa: CASSTRTGADAVTGELFF
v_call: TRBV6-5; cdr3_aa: CASSSIPGNNEKLFF
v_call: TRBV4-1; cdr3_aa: CASSQTDGNRDTIYF
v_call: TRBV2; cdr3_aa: CASSDTDTQYF
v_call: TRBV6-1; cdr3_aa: CASSTGTALYSYEQYF
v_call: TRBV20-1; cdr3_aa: CSAQSGLAGSDTQYF
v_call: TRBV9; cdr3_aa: CASSVAGYGEAFF
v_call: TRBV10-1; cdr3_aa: CASSPQGNEQFF
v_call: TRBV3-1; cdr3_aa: CASSQGPTYEQYF
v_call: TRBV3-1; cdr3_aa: CASSQEGAGPVTF
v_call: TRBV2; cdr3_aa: CASSTTSGESSYNEQFF
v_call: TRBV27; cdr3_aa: CASSRTGYEQYF
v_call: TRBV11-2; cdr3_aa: CASSRSVSLHF
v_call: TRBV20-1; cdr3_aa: CSATGTGNNEQFF
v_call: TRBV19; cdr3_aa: CASSSDEKSYEQYF
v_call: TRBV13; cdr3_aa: CASRFLTGTSANEQFF
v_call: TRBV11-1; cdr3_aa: CASSFLTSSNEQFF
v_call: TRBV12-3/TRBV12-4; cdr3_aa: CASIWSPDF
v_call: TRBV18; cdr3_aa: CASSPPGGSGNQPQLF
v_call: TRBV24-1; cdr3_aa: CATSDEHTSEQFF
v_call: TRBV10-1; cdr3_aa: CASSERGLARYEQYF
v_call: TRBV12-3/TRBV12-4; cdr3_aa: CASSPDRGGTTEAFF
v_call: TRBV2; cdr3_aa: CASSGGQGGNQPQHF
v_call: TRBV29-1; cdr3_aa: CSDLTSGDTQYF
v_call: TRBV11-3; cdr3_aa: CASSPRGRQDTQYF
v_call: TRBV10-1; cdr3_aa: CASSEGLRSQETQYF
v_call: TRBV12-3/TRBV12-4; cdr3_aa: CASSLGSREQFF
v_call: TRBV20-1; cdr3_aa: CSARSRAGYNEQFF
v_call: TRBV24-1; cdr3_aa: CATSDYTGSPLHF
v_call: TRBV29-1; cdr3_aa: CSAMIGETQYF
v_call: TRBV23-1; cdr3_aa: CASRHAGGGRDTQYF
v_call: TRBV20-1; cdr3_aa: CSNSYGSQETQYF
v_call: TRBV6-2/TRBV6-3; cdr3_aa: CASSYSKVDPYEQYF
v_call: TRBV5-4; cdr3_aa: CASSLGRGLEEQYF
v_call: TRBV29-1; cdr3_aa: CSVEDTNQETQYF
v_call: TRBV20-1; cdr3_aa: CSARSWGSFRQYF
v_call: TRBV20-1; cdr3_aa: CSAPDYPGGELFF
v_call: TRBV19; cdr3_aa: CASSSRGLNYEQYF
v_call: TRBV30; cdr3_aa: CAWRQNTEAFF
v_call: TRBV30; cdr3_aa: CAWSYMGTRQFF
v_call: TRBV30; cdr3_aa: CAWSPPGSSKAFF
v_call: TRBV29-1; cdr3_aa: CSVVRSPPGRRRDTQYF
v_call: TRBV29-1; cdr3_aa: CSVVTSGDYEQYF